The 27 T cell receptor beta chains in this list originate from one sample, sequenced in a study of blood T cell repertoires in COVID-19. Clones were sequenced by immunoSEQ multiplex PCR, and TCRdb holds only the in-frame ones, with some missing. The sample holds about 6,000 clones, more than 65% seen once. Sample: peripheral blood. The source is a man in his fifties or sixties with acute or convalescent COVID-19.

This clone is classed as hyperexpanded (1% or more). The genes are TRBV10-2 and TRBJ2-3, with 11 bases that match TRBD2. Germline V gives CDR1 WSHSY, CDR2 SAAADI. This CDR3 comprises 18 residues. J was trimmed by 0 bases and V by 4 bases; bases with no gene match: 9. The CDR3 spells CASSAPIAGGPSTDTQYF. The DNA for the CDR3 is TGCGCCAGCAGTGCCCCGATAGCGGGAGGGCCCAGCACAGATACGCAGTATTTT.

This chain connects TRBV19 to TRBJ1-3; D gene ambiguous. Germline CDR1 reads LNHDA; CDR2 reads SQIVND (reference sequence). V shed 0 bases and J shed 0 bases, with 6 bases lying between them. This CDR3 contains 15 residues. The CDR3 DNA follows: TGTGCCAGTAGTATAGACAGGTCCTCTGGAAACACCATATATTTT. As protein: CASSIDRSSGNTIYF.

Note on this clone: Compared with germline, one end of the junction differs, possibly owing to a read error. The rearrangement uses TRBV10-3 and TRBJ2-3; 8 positions match TRBD2. The CDR3 runs 12 residues. Germline CDR1 is ENHRY and CDR2 is SYGVKD. The CDR3 bases are TGCTCAGTAGCGGGGAACACAGATACGCAGTATTTT. This sequence encodes CSVAGNTDTQYF.

This clone has only one observation. The chain has TRBV19 and TRBJ1-2; D unclear. The length of the CDR3 is 13 residues. The germline V gene has CDR1 LNHDA and CDR2 SQIVND (reference sequence). V was pared by 5 bases and J by 0 bases, with 7 bases between. The CDR3 spells CASSAGSNYGYTF. Written as DNA, the CDR3 is TGTGCCAGTAGTGCCGGGTCTAACTATGGCTACACCTTC.

V usage is TRBV2 and J usage is TRBJ1-6, with unresolved D. Trimming took off 4 bases at V and 9 bases at J, with 10 bases between the two ends. The CDR3 spans 13 residues. Germline loops: CDR1 SNHLY, CDR2 FYNNEI. CDR3 sequence: CASSGRFSSPLHF. The CDR3 nucleotides are TGTGCCAGCAGTGGCAGGTTTTCTTCACCCCTCCACTTT.

This chain links TRBV5-5 with TRBJ2-2; D is possibly TRBD1 (5 bases). Trimming took off 0 bases at V and 1 base at J, with 7 bases between the two ends. The length of the CDR3 is 15 residues. CDR1 is SGHKS, CDR2 YYEKEE, per germline (reference sequence). CDR3 bases: TGTGCCAGCAGCTTGGTGGACATGAACACCGGGGAGCTGTTTTTT. It codes for CASSLVDMNTGELFF.

This chain connects TRBV6-1 to TRBJ1-3; D is undetermined. Germline CDR1 is MNHNS and CDR2 is SASEGT. V was cut by 4 bases and J by 3 bases, with 16 bases left in between. CDR3 size: 16 residues. Here the CDR3 reads CASSVVSGNGGNTIYF. CDR3 nucleotide sequence: TGTGCCAGCAGTGTAGTGTCGGGGAATGGTGGAAACACCATATATTTT.

This rearrangement joins TRBV4-3 to TRBJ1-1, with D possibly being TRBD1 (6 bases). Per the germline V gene, CDR1 is LGHNA and CDR2 is YSLEER. CDR3 size: 15 residues. The germline V and J ends were trimmed by 4 bases and 4 bases, with 16 bases remaining between them. This CDR3 reads CASSPTQGPGTEAFF. CDR3 sequence (DNA): TGCGCCAGCAGCCCGACGCAGGGGCCTGGCACTGAAGCTTTCTTT.

This clone was seen only a few times. This chain connects TRBV7-2 to TRBJ2-3; D remains unclear. The CDR3 is made up of 12 amino acids. Looked up from germline, CDR1 is SGHTA and CDR2 is FQGNSA. Trimming left V 5 bases short and J 4 bases short, with 7 bases between. This CDR3 is CASSRAPDTQYF. DNA of the CDR3: TGTGCCAGCAGCCGCGCGCCAGATACGCAGTATTTT.

This clone is classed as large. The chain uses TRBV7-8 and TRBJ2-7; maybe TRBD2 (6 bases). This CDR3 is 15 amino acids long. Germline V gives CDR1 SGHVS, CDR2 FQNEAQ. V lost 5 bases and J 2 bases, leaving 16 bases between the germline ends. This CDR3 is CASSQPAGPAYEQYF. CDR3 DNA sequence: TGTGCCAGCAGCCAACCAGCGGGCCCGGCCTACGAGCAGTACTTC.

The gene calls are TRBV12-5 and TRBJ1-5; D unclear. Per the germline V gene, CDR1 is LGHNT and CDR2 is FRNRAP. With 2 bases removed from V and 7 bases from J, the gap between germline ends came to 12 bases. CDR3 size: 14 residues. CDR3 residues: CASGLPGGGQPQHF. CDR3 nucleotide sequence: TGTGCTAGTGGTTTGCCCGGAGGAGGGCAGCCCCAGCATTTT.

This chain uses TRBV7-6 with TRBJ1-1, with 10 bases fitting TRBD1. The CDR3 spans 16 residues. Unmatched junction bases numbered 10, after V lost 1 base and J lost 8 bases. Germline-derived CDR1 and CDR2 are SGHVS and FNYEAQ. CDR3 sequence: CASSLVLRDRGGEAFF. Here the CDR3 DNA reads TGTGCCAGCAGCTTAGTCCTCCGGGACAGGGGAGGGGAAGCTTTCTTT. Full variable domain (rest looked up from reference TRBV7-6 and TRBJ1-1): GAGVSQSPRYKVTKRGQDVALRCDPISGHVSLYWYRQALGQGPEFLTYFNYEAQQDKSGLPNDRFSAERPEGSISTLTIQRTEQRDSAMYRCASSLVLRDRGGEAFFGQGTRLTVV.

V and J are TRBV5-4 and TRBJ2-2; 13 positions match TRBD2. V gave up 3 bases and J gave up 7 bases; unmatched junction bases: 6. The germline CDR1 and CDR2 sequences are SGHNT and YYREEE (reference sequence). CDR3 length: 16 residues. CDR3 residues: CASSSGLAGEGGELFF. The DNA of the CDR3 is TGTGCCAGCAGCTCCGGACTAGCGGGAGAGGGCGGGGAGCTGTTTTTT.

The chain joins TRBV6-5 to TRBJ1-2; possibly TRBD1 for D (6 bases). CDR1 and CDR2 from the germline V gene are MNHEY and SVGAGI. The V end was cut by 2 bases, the J end by 6 bases, with 13 bases between. This CDR3 has 14 amino acids. CDR3 sequence (DNA): TGTGCCAGCAGTTACAACGGCAGGGGAAATGGCTACACCTTC. Residues: CASSYNGRGNGYTF.

The V gene is TRBV4-2, the J gene TRBJ1-5; 9 positions agree with TRBD1. Germline CDR1 is LGHNA and CDR2 is YNFKEQ. The CDR3 sequence is 14 residues long. The V segment lost 4 bases and the J segment 2 bases; nucleotides outside the gene matches: 0. This CDR3 reads CASSRTGGNQPQHF. The CDR3 DNA is TGTGCCAGCAGCCGGACAGGGGGCAATCAGCCCCAGCATTTT.

The rearrangement links TRBV6-5 to TRBJ2-7; perhaps TRBD1 as D (5 bases). This CDR3 has 13 amino acids. V was trimmed by 6 bases and J by 3 bases, leaving 12 bases between them. CDR1 MNHEY and CDR2 SVGAGI come from the germline V gene. DNA of the CDR3: TGTGCCAGCAGCCATGATAGGGGCTACGAGCAGTACTTC. It is translated as CASSHDRGYEQYF.

V and J are TRBV6-1 and TRBJ2-7; 9 bases are a match to TRBD2. Per germline, CDR1 MNHNS and CDR2 SASEGT. The CDR3 extends over 15 amino acids. V gave up 0 bases and J gave up 3 bases; unmatched junction bases: 3. DNA for the CDR3: TGTGCCAGCAGTGAAGCGGTAGCGGGAGACTACGAGCAGTACTTC. As protein: CASSEAVAGDYEQYF.

This chain connects TRBV7-2 to TRBJ1-2; D call uncertain. Germline lookup yields CDR1 SGHTA and CDR2 FQGNSA. There are 16 residues in the CDR3. Trimming stripped 1 base from V and 2 bases from J, with 14 bases between. CDR3 region: CASSLGVYRVNYGYTF. For the CDR3, the DNA is TGTGCCAGCAGCTTAGGGGTCTACCGGGTCAACTATGGCTACACCTTC.

The chain employs TRBV10-3 and TRBJ1-4, with D perhaps TRBD1 (5 bases). Trimming shortened V by 0 bases and J by 7 bases, and 12 bases separated the two germline ends. The CDR3 is made up of 15 amino acids. The germline V gene encodes CDR1 ENHRY and CDR2 SYGVKD. In DNA form, the CDR3 reads TGTGCCATCAGTGAGTCTTTTCAGGGCGGTGAAAAACTGTTTTTT. Translation: CAISESFQGGEKLFF.

This chain links TRBV18 with TRBJ1-2; 7 bases are a match to TRBD1. The CDR3 has 15 residues. With V trimmed by 5 bases and J by 2 bases, 8 bases remained unmatched. Germline CDR1 and CDR2: KGHSH and LQKENI. CDR3 protein: CASSSTGDRNYGYTF. The DNA of the CDR3 is TGTGCCAGCTCATCTACAGGGGACCGAAACTATGGCTACACCTTC.

This clone was seen once. The chain carries TRBV10-2 and TRBJ1-4, with 9 bases identical to TRBD1. The germline CDR1 and CDR2 sequences are WSHSY and SAAADI. The V and J ends lost 2 bases and 16 bases, in that order; junction bases with no gene match: 5. The CDR3 is 12 amino acids. The CDR3 DNA is TGCGCCAGCAGTGAGCGGGGGGACAGGGCGTTTTTT. Protein product: CASSERGDRAFF.

This clone has a handful of counts. The chain carries TRBV5-1 and TRBJ2-1; the match to TRBD2 covers 13 bases. Germline V gene lookup returns CDR1 SGHRS and CDR2 YFSETQ. The CDR3 contains 17 residues. Unmatched junction bases numbered 10, after V lost 1 base and J lost 9 bases. CDR3 DNA: TGCGCCAGCAGCTTGAGAGATACTAGCGGGGGGGCCATTGAGCAGTTCTTC. It encodes CASSLRDTSGGAIEQFF.

As regards this clone: Mismatch with germline at one junction end may stem from a read error. This chain uses TRBV2 with TRBJ2-7; TRBD1 matches at 8 bases. CDR1 is SNHLY and CDR2 is FYNNEI in the germline V gene. The CDR3 extends over 16 amino acids. CDR3 sequence: CASSEDRGFATNEQYF. CDR3 sequence (DNA): TGTGCCAGCAGCGAAGACAGGGGTTTCGCTACGAACGAGCAGTACTTC.

The rearrangement links TRBV11-2 to TRBJ2-7; D not certain. Germline CDR1 and CDR2: SGHAT and FQNNGV. V gave up 2 bases and J gave up 0 bases, with 11 bases separating them. CDR3 length: 15 amino acids. CDR3 sequence (DNA): TGTGCCAGCAGCTTAAGGCGGATAAGCTCCTACGAGCAGTACTTC. It encodes CASSLRRISSYEQYF.

The chain combines TRBV5-1 with TRBJ1-6; D perhaps matches TRBD1 (6 bases). Trimming pared 3 bases from V and 9 bases from J, leaving 16 bases between. CDR1 and CDR2 (germline): SGHRS, YFSETQ. This CDR3 contains 15 residues. This CDR3 reads CASSSTGGGLSPLHF. The CDR3 DNA sequence: TGCGCCAGCAGCTCAACGGGGGGCGGACTTTCACCCCTCCACTTT.

The J gene is TRBJ2-1, the V gene TRBV7-2, with D maybe TRBD2 (6 bases). V dropped 4 bases and J dropped 5 bases, with 15 bases sitting between them. Germline loops: CDR1 SGHTA, CDR2 FQGNSA. This CDR3 is built from 15 residues. The CDR3: CASSYAVGGNNEQFF. Here the CDR3 DNA reads TGTGCCAGCAGCTACGCCGTGGGGGGAAACAATGAGCAGTTCTTC.

This chain joins TRBV7-2 and TRBJ1-1, with D hard to call. Between the trimmed V and J ends, which lost 1 base and 9 bases, there was a span of 12 bases. Germline loops: CDR1 SGHTA, CDR2 FQGNSA. The CDR3 consists of 13 residues. The DNA of the CDR3 is TGTGCCAGCAGCTTAGTAAGCAGCGAAAAAGCTTTCTTT. The encoded protein is CASSLVSSEKAFF. The full variable domain, in which reference TRBV7-2 and TRBJ1-1 provide the parts outside the CDR3, is GAGVSQSPSNKVTEKGKDVELRCDPISGHTALYWYRQSLGQGLEFLIYFQGNSAPDKSGLPSDRFSAERTGGSVSTLTIQRTQQEDSAVYLCASSLVSSEKAFFGQGTRLTVV.